This TCR beta chain was sequenced in a study of fetal regulatory T cell absence and autoimmunity. Profiling relied on immunoSEQ multiplex PCR, and the TCRdb table lists in-frame clones only, not all of them. The sample has around 100,000 clones; more than 70% are singletons. From germline, CDR1 is SEHNR and CDR2 FQNEAQ (reference sequence). This CDR3 has 13 amino acids. Trimming removed 2 bases from V and 3 bases from J, with 5 bases in between. The sequence derives from a male donor with IPEX syndrome. The chain couples TRBV7-9 to TRBJ1-5; the D is unclear. Sequencing was carried out using pancreas tissue. For the CDR3, the DNA is TGTGCCAGCAGCTTATCAAACAATCAGCCCCAGCATTTT. This gives the protein CASSLSNNQPQHF.